This T cell receptor (beta chain) was sequenced for a study of CD8+ T cells in alopecia areata. Study context: The study gave treated patients oral tofacitinib at 5 to 10 mg twice daily.

The sequencing template was cDNA reverse transcribed from extracted RNA. Profiling relied on immunoSEQ multiplex PCR, and the TCRdb table lists in-frame clones only, not all of them. There are around 250,000 clones in the sample; around two thirds occur only once, and around 1.2% lies in the top ten. The V and J ends lost 3 bases and 0 bases, in that order; junction bases with no gene match: 11. CDR1 is SGDLS and CDR2 is YYNGEE in the germline V gene. The CDR3 length is 18 residues. It was from alopecia areata patients that lesional scalp punch biopsies and peripheral blood were collected. Of note for this clone: What it binds is unknown.

General study findings and limits: Scalp sequencing also captures normal skin's resident alphabeta T cells.

The gene calls are TRBV9 and TRBJ1-5; 8 nucleotides line up with TRBD1. Source: CD4+ T cells sorted from blood, taken at week 0. This clonotype was obtained from a human donor with alopecia areata. CDR3 in DNA: TGTGCCAGCAGCGGACTCCCTCACAGGGGGAATAGCAATCAGCCCCAGCATTTT. Its translation is CASSGLPHRGNSNQPQHF.